This passage covers 27 T cell receptor beta chains from one sample sequenced in a study of blood T cell repertoires in COVID-19. Generated by immunoSEQ multiplex PCR, the TCRdb table keeps only in-frame clones and is missing some. The sample lists about 180,000 clones, more than 70% seen once, with over 15% in the top ten. Sequenced: peripheral blood. These receptors were collected from a person aged 70 to 85 with COVID-19, enrolled during active disease.

Written as DNA, the CDR3 is TGTGCCAGCAGCGTCGGACAGGGCGGGACCTACGAGCAGTACTTC. Translating it yields CASSVGQGGTYEQYF. The V and J genes are TRBV9 and TRBJ2-7, with 8 bases identical to TRBD1. V lost 2 bases, J lost 2 bases, and 6 bases stayed unmatched. This CDR3 is 15 amino acids long. Germline V gives CDR1 SGDLS, CDR2 YYNGEE.

The chain carries TRBV5-1 and TRBJ2-7; TRBD1 aligns across 7 bases. The germline gives CDR1 SGHRS, CDR2 YFSETQ. V lost 6 bases and J lost 0; bases outside the gene matches: 9. This CDR3 contains 15 residues. The CDR3 is CASTDPGQSSYEQYF. The CDR3 bases are TGCGCCAGCACCGACCCGGGACAGAGCTCCTACGAGCAGTACTTC.

This sequence joins TRBV6-2 or TRBV6-3 and TRBJ2-3; D gene unclear. V dropped 7 bases and J dropped 0 bases, with 14 bases sitting between them. The CDR3 is 15 residues long. Germline V gene sequence: CDR1 MNHEY, CDR2 SVGEGT. The CDR3 spells CASTPTGSSTDTQYF. For the CDR3, the DNA is TGTGCCAGCACCCCGACTGGTTCTAGCACAGATACGCAGTATTTT.

This clone occurred once. The CDR3: CASSFLSQRDEQFF. DNA of the CDR3: TGTGCCAGCAGTTTTCTTTCCCAGCGGGATGAGCAGTTCTTC. The chain has TRBV28 and TRBJ2-1, with D possibly matching TRBD2 (6 bases). Germline-derived CDR1 and CDR2 are MDHEN and SYDVKM. V lost 3 bases, J lost 8 bases, and 14 bases lay in between. CDR3 size: 14 residues.

The chain carries TRBV29-1 and TRBJ1-4, with D unresolved. The CDR3 contains 15 residues. The V and J ends lost 1 base and 1 base respectively, with 10 bases between them. Germline loops: CDR1 SQVTM, CDR2 ANQGSEA. This CDR3 reads CSVEGTTETNEKLFF. In nucleotides, the CDR3 is TGCAGCGTTGAAGGTACCACAGAAACTAATGAAAAACTGTTTTTT.

The V gene is TRBV12-3 or TRBV12-4, the J gene TRBJ2-3; the D gene is possibly TRBD1 (6 bases). V lost 8 bases to trimming and J lost 0 bases, with 9 bases between them. There are 13 residues in the CDR3. CDR3 DNA sequence: TGTGCCAGCCACAGGGATAGCACAGATACGCAGTATTTT. It codes for CASHRDSTDTQYF.

This clone has a single count. The rearrangement uses TRBV24-1 and TRBJ1-2; possible D gene TRBD1, 6 bases. Trimming left V 9 bases short and J 2 bases short, with 9 bases between. Germline loops: CDR1 KGHDR, CDR2 SFDVKD. The CDR3 sequence is 12 residues long. The CDR3 loop reads CATLDSNYGYTF. CDR3 bases: TGTGCCACCCTGGACAGCAACTATGGCTACACCTTC.

V gene TRBV19 combines with J gene TRBJ2-2, with TRBD1 matching 8 bases. Germline values: CDR1 LNHDA, CDR2 SQIVND (reference sequence). The CDR3 runs to 15 residues. Losses at the gene ends were 5 bases for V and 3 bases for J; bases not matched to a gene: 5. The CDR3 is CASSPLDRDTGELFF. In DNA form, the CDR3 reads TGTGCCAGTAGTCCACTGGACAGGGACACCGGGGAGCTGTTTTTT.

This clone has a single count. V gene TRBV7-8 combines with J gene TRBJ1-1; tentative D call: TRBD1 (5 bases). V was pared by 5 bases and J by 7 bases, with 20 bases between. CDR1 SGHVS and CDR2 FQNEAQ come from the germline V gene. This CDR3 contains 15 residues. The CDR3 coding sequence is TGTGCCAGCAGCAAAGGGACGGGGAGGGTGGTTGAAGCTTTCTTT. This encodes CASSKGTGRVVEAFF.

The table lists this clone with a count of one. The rearrangement links TRBV7-2 to TRBJ1-2; no clear D. The CDR3 extends over 12 amino acids. The ends were cut back, 2 bases at V and 5 bases at J, with 6 bases in the middle. The V gene's germline CDR1 is SGHTA and CDR2 FQGNSA. CDR3 bases: TGTGCCAGCAGCTTAACTCTGTATGGCTACACCTTC. As protein: CASSLTLYGYTF.

The chain recombines TRBV19 with TRBJ1-5, with D maybe TRBD1 (6 bases). Trimming left V 6 bases short and J 7 bases short, with 19 bases between. The CDR3 runs to 15 residues. Germline V CDR1 and CDR2: LNHDA, SQIVND (reference sequence). The CDR3 bases are TGTGCCAGTAGGGTACAGGGAAGCTCGAGCCAGCCCCAGCATTTT. It specifies CASRVQGSSSQPQHF.

V usage is TRBV5-4 and J usage is TRBJ2-1, with 10 bases lining up with TRBD2. J gave up 4 bases and V 5 bases, and 3 bases lay outside the gene matches. Germline CDR1 SGHNT, CDR2 YYREEE (reference sequence). The CDR3 length is 14 residues. CDR3 DNA sequence: TGTGCCAGCAGACCACTAGCGGGATACAATGAGCAGTTCTTC. Residues: CASRPLAGYNEQFF.

A note on this clone: Its ends do not fully match the called genes, so a read error is possible. V is TRBV18 and J is TRBJ1-1; TRBD1 agrees at 9 bases. Per germline, CDR1 KGHSH and CDR2 LQKENI. This CDR3 is built from 14 residues. This CDR3 reads CASSPQGARTEAFF. Here the CDR3 DNA reads TGTGCCAGCTCCCCACAGGGGGCTCGCACTGAAGCTTTCTTT.

V is TRBV7-9 and J is TRBJ1-3, with D uncertain. The CDR3 is 14 residues long. V was pared by 4 bases and J by 1 base, with 8 bases between. Germline CDR1 is SEHNR and CDR2 is FQNEAQ (reference sequence). The CDR3 loop reads CASSSGRSGNTIYF. The CDR3 DNA reads TGTGCCAGCAGCTCAGGCAGGTCTGGAAACACCATATATTTT. The full variable domain, its missing parts supplied by reference TRBV7-9 and TRBJ1-3, is DTGVSQNPRHKITKRGQNVTFRCDPISEHNRLYWYRQTLGQGPEFLTYFQNEAQLEKSRLLSDRFSAERPKGSFSTLEIQRTEQGDSAMYLCASSSGRSGNTIYFGEGSWLTVV.

The V and J genes are TRBV7-6 and TRBJ2-7; no reliable D call. The V gene's germline CDR1 is SGHVS and CDR2 FNYEAQ. This CDR3 is 13 amino acids long. Between the trimmed V and J ends, which lost 3 bases and 0 bases, there was a span of 6 bases. The CDR3 nucleotides are TGTGCCAGCAGCTTGCTCGGCTCCTACGAGCAGTACTTC. The encoded protein is CASSLLGSYEQYF.

The V call is TRBV9, the J call TRBJ1-5; maybe TRBD1 (5 bases). CDR1 SGDLS and CDR2 YYNGEE come from the germline V gene. V lost 4 bases and J 7 bases, leaving 18 bases between the germline ends. CDR3 length: 15 amino acids. The CDR3 region is CASSPEGRGVQPQHF. The CDR3 DNA is TGTGCCAGCAGCCCGGAGGGGAGGGGCGTGCAGCCCCAGCATTTT.

The rearrangement links TRBV3-1 (or the pseudogene TRBV3-2) to TRBJ2-1, with a possible D match to TRBD2 (6 bases). V was shortened by 4 bases and J by 0 bases, with 13 bases between the two germline ends. The germline V gene encodes CDR1 LGHDT and CDR2 YNNKEL (reference sequence). The CDR3 is 16 residues long. The CDR3 sequence: CASSPAGGRSYNEQFF. The CDR3 nucleotides are TGTGCCAGCAGCCCCGCCGGGGGACGCTCCTACAATGAGCAGTTCTTC.

Remarks on this clone: This CDR3 is also generated by other DNA sequences in the sample. V usage is TRBV28 and J usage is TRBJ2-7; D not certain. The length of the CDR3 is 14 residues. V lost 2 bases and J 0 bases, leaving 8 bases between the germline ends. The germline V gene has CDR1 MDHEN and CDR2 SYDVKM. CDR3 sequence: CASSLTGASYEQYF. The CDR3 nucleotides are TGTGCCAGCAGTTTAACCGGAGCCTCCTACGAGCAGTACTTC.

This chain connects TRBV5-5 to TRBJ1-2; 7 nucleotides align to TRBD1. The J segment lost 3 bases and the V segment lost 2 bases, leaving 4 bases of the junction unmatched. CDR3 length: 14 residues. The germline CDR1 and CDR2 sequences are SGHKS and YYEKEE (reference sequence). The CDR3 reads CASSLTGADYGYTF. The CDR3 region has the DNA TGTGCCAGCAGCTTAACAGGGGCTGACTATGGCTACACCTTC.

This chain joins TRBV4-1 and TRBJ1-1; 8 nucleotides agree with TRBD1. The CDR3 contains 15 residues. Looked up from germline, CDR1 is MGHRA and CDR2 is YSYEKL. V lost 3 bases and J lost 5; bases outside the gene matches: 8. The DNA for the CDR3 is TGCGCCAGCAGCCAGGACAGGGAAGTTAATACTGAAGCTTTCTTT. Amino acids: CASSQDREVNTEAFF.

The chain recombines TRBV7-9 with TRBJ1-1; the D is unclear. This CDR3 has 18 amino acids. Germline loops: CDR1 SEHNR, CDR2 FQNEAQ (reference sequence). The V and J ends lost 1 base and 3 bases respectively, with 21 bases between them. CDR3 loop: CASSLERKGRELDTEAFF. CDR3 sequence (DNA): TGTGCCAGCAGCTTAGAACGAAAAGGGAGGGAGTTGGACACTGAAGCTTTCTTT.

The chain links TRBV19 to TRBJ1-5, with 7 positions matching TRBD1. The CDR3 is made up of 15 amino acids. The trim removed 4 bases at V and 2 bases at J, leaving 5 bases unmatched. Germline values: CDR1 LNHDA, CDR2 SQIVND (reference sequence). CDR3 coding DNA: TGTGCCAGTAGTAACGACAGGGTTGGCAATCAGCCCCAGCATTTT. Translation: CASSNDRVGNQPQHF. The full variable domain, with the rest looked up from reference TRBV19 and TRBJ1-5, is DGGITQSPKYLFRKEGQNVTLSCEQNLNHDAMYWYRQDPGQGLRLIYYSQIVNDFQKGDIAEGYSVSREKKESFPLTVTSAQKNPTAFYLCASSNDRVGNQPQHFGDGTRLSIL.

Only a few counts were recorded for this clone. The V and J genes are TRBV5-4 and TRBJ2-7; 9 nucleotides line up with TRBD1. Germline V CDR1 and CDR2: SGHNT, YYREEE (reference sequence). The CDR3 loop spans 12 amino acids. J gave up 6 bases and V 7 bases, and 5 bases lay outside the gene matches. The CDR3 protein is CASGGQGGEQYF. The CDR3 nucleotides are TGTGCCAGCGGGGGACAGGGTGGCGAGCAGTACTTC. The full variable domain, completed using reference TRBV5-4 and TRBJ2-7, is ETGVTQSPTHLIKTRGQQVTLRCSSQSGHNTVSWYQQALGQGPQFIFQYYREEENGRGNFPPRFSGLQFPNYSSELNVNALELDDSALYLCASGGQGGEQYFGPGTRLTVT.

The genes are TRBV7-2 and TRBJ2-7; D gene unclear. V was cut by 1 base and J by 6 bases, with 7 bases left in between. Germline V lookup: CDR1 SGHTA, CDR2 FQGNSA. The CDR3 runs to 12 residues. In DNA, the CDR3 is TGTGCCAGCAGCTTAGATAGCCCCGAGCAGTACTTC. As protein: CASSLDSPEQYF.

The chain couples TRBV18 to TRBJ1-6, with 8 bases lining up with TRBD1. The V segment lost 4 bases and the J segment 6 bases; nucleotides outside the gene matches: 2. The CDR3 spans 14 residues. The V gene's germline CDR1 is KGHSH and CDR2 LQKENI. The CDR3 sequence: CASSQDRGNSPLHF. CDR3 sequence (DNA): TGTGCCAGCTCACAAGACAGGGGTAATTCACCCCTCCACTTT.

The V gene is TRBV7-2, the J gene TRBJ2-2; 8 bases line up with TRBD2. With V trimmed by 1 base and J by 6 bases, 13 bases remained unmatched. The CDR3 runs to 18 residues. In germline, CDR1 is SGHTA, CDR2 FQGNSA. The CDR3 spells CASSLVAGGGNIPGELFF. The CDR3 nucleotides are TGTGCCAGCAGCTTAGTTGCGGGAGGAGGAAACATCCCCGGGGAGCTGTTTTTT.

The V call is TRBV29-1, the J call TRBJ1-1; D unresolved. The CDR3 loop spans 16 amino acids. Germline CDR1 is SQVTM and CDR2 is ANQGSEA. V lost 3 bases and J lost 0, with 17 bases in between. The CDR3 sequence is CSVDSLVGGMNTEAFF. The CDR3 region has the DNA TGCAGCGTTGATTCTTTGGTCGGAGGGATGAACACTGAAGCTTTCTTT.